Listed below are T cell receptor beta chains from one sample, sequenced in a study of response to subunit inactivated influenza vaccine. TCRdb itself ran the RT-PCR reads through MiXCR, one entry per CDR3 protein. The data show fewer than 700,000 distinct CDR3 sequences, with roughly 13% seen just once and roughly 14% held by the top ten. Sequences were derived from PBMCs from blood, sampled about 40 days after vaccination. These TCRs come from a man aged 50-59 years who received an inactivated influenza vaccine. Each CDR3 is given with its conserved first and last residue. The D gene is left open where the match is weak. Size values are once, few and many counts, or a class for expanded clones, and some rows have none.

size: .; V: TRBV28; J: TRBJ1-6; D: .; DNA: TGTGCCAGCAGTCTATCCACAGAAAATTCACCCCTCCACTTT; CDR3: CASSLSTENSPLHF
size: once; V: TRBV20-1; J: TRBJ2-3; D: TRBD2; DNA: TGCAGTGCTAGAGATATCGGTAGCGGGGGGGGCACAGATACGCAGTATTTT; CDR3: CSARDIGSGGGTDTQYF
size: .; V: TRBV20-1; J: TRBJ2-1; D: TRBD2; DNA: TGCAGTGCTCAACCCCTTAGCGGGAGCTCCTACAATGAGCAGTTCTTC; CDR3: CSAQPLSGSSYNEQFF
size: many; V: TRBV18; J: TRBJ2-7; D: TRBD2; DNA: TGTGCCAGCTCACCATCAGCGGGAGGGCCTTACGAGCAGTACTTC; CDR3: CASSPSAGGPYEQYF
size: many; V: TRBV11-2; J: TRBJ1-3; D: .; DNA: TGTGCCAGCAGCCGGATTCGACGTAGGGGCTCGAGCTCTGGAAACACCATATATTTT; CDR3: CASSRIRRRGSSSGNTIYF
size: few; V: TRBV21-1; J: TRBJ2-7; D: .; DNA: TGTGCCAGCAGCAAAGGGACAGGCTGCTATTACGAGCAGTACTTC; CDR3: CASSKGTGCYYEQYF
size: .; V: TRBV20-1; J: TRBJ1-1; D: .; DNA: TGCAGTGCTAGAGTACTAGACACTGAAGCTTTCTTT; CDR3: CSARVLDTEAFF
size: .; V: TRBV7-9; J: TRBJ1-1; D: TRBD1; DNA: TGTGCCAGCAGCTCCGGACAGGGTCGGGCTTTCTTT; CDR3: CASSSGQGRAFF
size: many; V: TRBV20-1; J: TRBJ1-2; D: .; DNA: TGCAGTGCCTACGACACCGCTAACTATGGCTACACCTTC; CDR3: CSAYDTANYGYTF
size: few; V: TRBV12-3/TRBV12-4; J: TRBJ2-1; D: .; DNA: TGTGCCAGCAGTCAAAGTCGAGGAAAGCAGTTCTTC; CDR3: CASSQSRGKQFF
size: few; V: TRBV20-1; J: TRBJ2-3; D: TRBD2; DNA: TGCAGTGCTAGAAAAGCGGGAGCCCCAGATACGCAGTATTTT; CDR3: CSARKAGAPDTQYF
size: .; V: TRBV7-9; J: TRBJ2-3; D: TRBD2; DNA: TGTGCCAGCAGCTCGTTAGCGGGAGTACGAGCAGATACGCAGTATTTT; CDR3: CASSSLAGVRADTQYF
size: .; V: TRBV7-6; J: TRBJ2-7; D: TRBD1; DNA: TGTGCCAGCAGCCGAGGGACAGGATGGGAGCAGTACTTC; CDR3: CASSRGTGWEQYF
size: .; V: TRBV12-3/TRBV12-4; J: TRBJ1-2; D: .; DNA: TGTGCCAGCAGTTTAGAGGGTCCCGATGGCTACACCTTC; CDR3: CASSLEGPDGYTF
size: few; V: TRBV5-1; J: TRBJ2-1; D: .; DNA: TGCGCCAGCAGCTTGGGGGGTATTGGGTCCTACAATGAGCAGTTCTTC; CDR3: CASSLGGIGSYNEQFF
size: .; V: TRBV7-6; J: TRBJ2-1; D: TRBD1; DNA: TGTGCCAGCAGCTTACAAATCGGACAGGGGACCTACAATGAGCAGTTCTTC; CDR3: CASSLQIGQGTYNEQFF
size: few; V: TRBV20-1; J: TRBJ2-7; D: TRBD2; DNA: TGCAGTGCTTTTAGCGGGGACCAGCTCGAGCAGTACTTC; CDR3: CSAFSGDQLEQYF
size: few; V: TRBV5-6; J: TRBJ2-5; D: .; DNA: TGTGCCAGCAGGCCATGGGGAGAGACCCAGTACTTC; CDR3: CASRPWGETQYF
size: many; V: TRBV12-3/TRBV12-4; J: TRBJ1-5; D: .; DNA: TGTGCCAGCAGTTTAGAGGGGGGGGGTCAGCCCCAGCATTTT; CDR3: CASSLEGGGQPQHF
size: few; V: TRBV18; J: TRBJ1-1; D: TRBD1; DNA: TGTGCCAGCTCACCACAGGGAACAGGGGGCGCGGAGGCTTTCTTT; CDR3: CASSPQGTGGAEAFF
size: .; V: TRBV28; J: TRBJ2-1; D: .; DNA: TGTGCCAGCAGTTTTTTGAGCGATGAGCAGTTCTTC; CDR3: CASSFLSDEQFF
size: .; V: TRBV12-3/TRBV12-4; J: TRBJ2-1; D: .; DNA: TGTGCCAGCAGTTTAGAAGGCAGGGTAAATGAGCAGTTCTTC; CDR3: CASSLEGRVNEQFF
size: .; V: TRBV6-2/TRBV6-3; J: TRBJ2-7; D: .; DNA: TGTGCCAGCAAGCGTGGTATCTACCAATACGAGCAGTACTTC; CDR3: CASKRGIYQYEQYF
size: .; V: TRBV12-3/TRBV12-4; J: TRBJ2-7; D: TRBD1; DNA: TGTGCCAGCCTTCGTTCCGGGACAGGACCCTACGAGCAGTACTTC; CDR3: CASLRSGTGPYEQYF
size: many; V: TRBV7-8; J: TRBJ2-7; D: .; DNA: TGTGCCAGCAGCTTAGCTCCGGGTTCGTCCTACGAGCAGTACTTC; CDR3: CASSLAPGSSYEQYF
size: many; V: TRBV20-1; J: TRBJ2-3; D: TRBD1; DNA: TGCAGTGCGAAGTTTGGGACAGGGGGCACAGATACGCAGTATTTT; CDR3: CSAKFGTGGTDTQYF
size: .; V: TRBV5-1; J: TRBJ2-7; D: .; DNA: TGCGCCAGCAGCTTGGGGGGGTCGGATTCCTACGAGCAGTACTTC; CDR3: CASSLGGSDSYEQYF
size: .; V: TRBV4-3; J: TRBJ2-1; D: .; DNA: TGCGCCAGCAGCCAAGCCCGGGTCAAGGGGAATGAGCAGTTCTTC; CDR3: CASSQARVKGNEQFF
size: .; V: TRBV4-3; J: TRBJ2-3; D: TRBD2; DNA: TGCGCCAGCAGCGGGCGACTAGCGGGAAAAGATACGCAGTATTTT; CDR3: CASSGRLAGKDTQYF
size: few; V: TRBV4-1; J: TRBJ2-5; D: TRBD1; DNA: TGCGCCAGCAGCCAAACGACAGGGTCAGAGACCCAGTACTTC; CDR3: CASSQTTGSETQYF
size: many; V: TRBV12-3/TRBV12-4; J: TRBJ2-5; D: .; DNA: TGTGCCAGCTCACCCTCCCGGGAGACCCAGTACTTC; CDR3: CASSPSRETQYF
size: .; V: TRBV5-6; J: TRBJ2-5; D: TRBD1; DNA: TGTGCCAGCAGCTTGGGACAGGGGGCATTTGAGACCCAGTACTTC; CDR3: CASSLGQGAFETQYF
size: .; V: TRBV7-2; J: TRBJ2-5; D: .; DNA: TGTGCCAGCAGCCTTAATTCCGGGACTGAAGGGACCCAGTACTTC; CDR3: CASSLNSGTEGTQYF
size: .; V: TRBV20-1; J: TRBJ2-1; D: TRBD2; DNA: TGCAGTGCTAGAGATTGGGGGGGGCTAGCGGGAGTTCACAATGAGCAGTTCTTC; CDR3: CSARDWGGLAGVHNEQFF
size: .; V: TRBV7-2; J: TRBJ2-7; D: TRBD1; DNA: TGTGCCAGCAGCATGACAGGGTTCCACGAGCAGTACTTC; CDR3: CASSMTGFHEQYF
size: .; V: TRBV20-1; J: TRBJ2-1; D: .; DNA: TGCAGTGCTTTAGCGGCAAACAAACCGGATGAGCAGTTCTTC; CDR3: CSALAANKPDEQFF
size: few; V: TRBV20-1; J: TRBJ1-6; D: .; DNA: TGCAGTGCTGGGGACTGGCGGAGCTCCTATAATTCACCCCTCCACTTT; CDR3: CSAGDWRSSYNSPLHF
size: .; V: TRBV7-3; J: TRBJ2-3; D: TRBD2; DNA: TGTGCCAGCAGCTTCAAACTAGCGGGAGATGCAGATACGCAGTATTTT; CDR3: CASSFKLAGDADTQYF
size: many; V: TRBV5-5; J: TRBJ2-7; D: TRBD2; DNA: TGTGCCAGCAGCATGGACGGGAGGGGTCTCGAGCAGTACTTC; CDR3: CASSMDGRGLEQYF
size: many; V: TRBV20-1; J: TRBJ2-3; D: .; DNA: TGCAGTGCCAGGGAGGGGGCGAAGACAGATACGCAGTATTTT; CDR3: CSAREGAKTDTQYF
size: few; V: TRBV12-5; J: TRBJ2-1; D: TRBD2; DNA: TGTGCTACCTCTATGGGGGGACTAGCGAATTCCTACAATGAGCAGTTCTTC; CDR3: CATSMGGLANSYNEQFF
size: few; V: TRBV7-9; J: TRBJ2-1; D: TRBD2; DNA: TGTGCCAGCAGCTTCCTAGCGGAAAGCTCCTACAATGAGCAGTTCTTC; CDR3: CASSFLAESSYNEQFF
size: few; V: TRBV20-1; J: TRBJ2-1; D: .; DNA: TGCAGTGCTAGATATCAGGGCTTGGGGCACGAGCAGTTCTTC; CDR3: CSARYQGLGHEQFF
size: .; V: TRBV5-6; J: TRBJ2-3; D: .; DNA: TGTGCCAGCAGTGTAGGGGCTGATACGCAGTATTTT; CDR3: CASSVGADTQYF
size: many; V: TRBV4-2; J: TRBJ2-1; D: TRBD2; DNA: TGTGCCAGCAGCCAAGATTTGGCTAGCGGGGGAGCGAGCTCCTACAATGAGCAGTTCTTC; CDR3: CASSQDLASGGASSYNEQFF
size: few; V: TRBV12-3/TRBV12-4; J: TRBJ2-3; D: .; DNA: TGTGCCAGCAGTTTAAGTGCTGTTACTAGCACAGATACGCAGTATTTT; CDR3: CASSLSAVTSTDTQYF
size: .; V: TRBV9; J: TRBJ1-1; D: .; DNA: TGTGCCAGCAGCGGGGACCGCTTGAACACTGAAGCTTTCTTT; CDR3: CASSGDRLNTEAFF
size: .; V: TRBV29-1; J: TRBJ2-1; D: TRBD1; DNA: TGCAGCGTTAAGACAGGGGCGATCTCCTACAATGAGCAGTTCTTC; CDR3: CSVKTGAISYNEQFF
size: many; V: TRBV11-2; J: TRBJ2-7; D: .; DNA: TGTGCCAGCAGCTTAGAGGTCTCCTACGAGCAGTACTTC; CDR3: CASSLEVSYEQYF
size: .; V: TRBV4-3; J: TRBJ2-3; D: TRBD2; DNA: TGCGCCAGCAGCCAAGATGGGAAGCGGGGGGGCACAGATACGCAGTATTTT; CDR3: CASSQDGKRGGTDTQYF
size: .; V: TRBV7-2; J: TRBJ2-1; D: TRBD2; DNA: TGTGCCAGCAGCTTTGCCCTAGCGGGATCTGAGCAGTTCTTC; CDR3: CASSFALAGSEQFF
size: .; V: TRBV4-1; J: TRBJ2-7; D: TRBD1; DNA: TGCGCCACCAGAGGGGGCGGCTACGAGCAGTACTTC; CDR3: CATRGGGYEQYF
size: .; V: TRBV7-8; J: TRBJ2-2; D: .; DNA: TGTGCCAGCAGCTACAGGGTGCCGAACACCGGGGAGCTGTTTTTT; CDR3: CASSYRVPNTGELFF
size: few; V: TRBV6-2/TRBV6-3; J: TRBJ2-5; D: TRBD1; DNA: TGTGCCAGCAGCCGTACAGGGGGAAGCGAGACCCAGTACTTC; CDR3: CASSRTGGSETQYF
size: .; V: TRBV10-3; J: TRBJ2-7; D: .; DNA: TGTGCCATCAGTGGTGTTAACTACGAGCAGTACTTC; CDR3: CAISGVNYEQYF